Below, 26 T cell receptor beta chains from the same sample are listed, as sequenced in a study of T cells in Graves' hyperthyroidism and ophthalmopathy. Template material for amplifying TCR beta CDR3 regions consisted of RNA transcripts. A first-round RT-PCR of the TCR CDR3 used the HTBI primer set. A single record per CDR3 protein comes from TCRdb applying MiXCR to the multiplex PCR reads. The sample lists about 370,000 distinct CDR3 sequences, roughly 15% seen once, with about 20% in the top ten. Sequences were obtained from blood. Receptor source: a woman aged 60-70 years with Graves' ophthalmopathy.

In this sample, this clonotype turned up many times. The rearrangement joins TRBV7-2 to TRBJ2-4; D remains unclear. V was trimmed by 3 bases and J by 0 bases, leaving 12 bases between them. Germline lookup yields CDR1 SGHTA and CDR2 FQGNSA. This CDR3 has 16 amino acids. CDR3 region: CASSFADSTAKNIQYF. The CDR3 DNA follows: TGTGCCAGCAGCTTCGCCGACTCCACAGCCAAAAACATTCAGTACTTC.

Only a few counts were recorded for this clonotype. This CDR3 reads CASSSQTSREQFF. CDR3 sequence (DNA): TGTGCCAGCAGTTCCCAGACTAGTAGGGAGCAGTTCTTC. The chain carries TRBV12-3 or TRBV12-4 and TRBJ2-1, with D perhaps TRBD2 (6 bases). The CDR3 extends over 13 amino acids. Trimming stripped 4 bases from V and 10 bases from J, with 14 bases between.

This sequence joins TRBV7-9 and TRBJ2-1, with TRBD1 matching 10 bases. V was clipped by 3 bases and J by 5 bases; unmatched bases: 4. Germline CDR1 is SEHNR and CDR2 is FQNEAQ (reference sequence). This CDR3 has 15 residues. Here the CDR3 reads CASSFAGTGDNEQFF. The CDR3 DNA is TGTGCCAGCAGCTTTGCCGGGACAGGGGACAATGAGCAGTTCTTC.

This clonotype occurred a few times. This chain's CDR3 is CASSRDSSHEKLFF. CDR3 nucleotide sequence: TGTGCCAGCAGCCGGGACTCAAGTCATGAAAAACTGTTTTTT. The chain couples TRBV6-1 to TRBJ1-4; D is possibly TRBD1 (5 bases). Germline lookup yields CDR1 MNHNS and CDR2 SASEGT. Trimming removed 6 bases from V and 6 bases from J, with 14 bases in between. CDR3 length equals 14 residues.

This clonotype showed up just a few times. The chain uses TRBV6-1 and TRBJ2-2; D gene uncertain. The CDR3 extends over 13 amino acids. The germline V gene encodes CDR1 MNHNS and CDR2 SASEGT. Trimming left V 7 bases short and J 4 bases short, with 10 bases between. DNA of the CDR3: TGTGCCAGCACTGTGACTGCCACCGGGGAGCTGTTTTTT. Translating gives CASTVTATGELFF.

This clonotype was seen ten or more times. The chain couples TRBV20-1 to TRBJ2-7; 10 bases align to TRBD2. V gave up 5 bases and J gave up 3 bases; unmatched junction bases: 7. Germline-derived CDR1 and CDR2 are DFQATT and SNEGSKA (reference sequence). This CDR3 is 14 amino acids long. CDR3 coding DNA: TGCAGTGCTCCGACGGGACTAGCGATCTACGAGCAGTACTTC. It yields the protein CSAPTGLAIYEQYF.

V and J are TRBV19 and TRBJ1-1; D unclear. The CDR3 extends over 14 amino acids. V lost 7 bases and J 4 bases, leaving 16 bases between the germline ends. The germline gives CDR1 LNHDA, CDR2 SQIVND (reference sequence). Here the CDR3 DNA reads TGTGCCAGTATACCGGGCCCTGTTAGCACTGAAGCTTTCTTT. Its protein product is CASIPGPVSTEAFF.

The chain joins TRBV20-1 to TRBJ2-7; D ambiguous. The germline CDR1 and CDR2 sequences are DFQATT and SNEGSKA (reference sequence). This CDR3 is built from 15 residues. With 6 bases removed from V and 3 bases from J, the gap between germline ends came to 21 bases. CDR3 sequence (DNA): TGCAGTGCCACGAACAGAGCCAAGCACTTCTACGAGCAGTACTTC. Protein product: CSATNRAKHFYEQYF.

This clonotype was detected only a few times. The chain links TRBV7-9 to TRBJ1-2, with D possibly TRBD1 on 5 matching bases. V lost 3 bases and J lost 4, with 27 bases in between. CDR3 size: 19 residues. Germline loops: CDR1 SEHNR, CDR2 FQNEAQ (reference sequence). The CDR3 sequence is CASSLQHGSRVGSLYGYTF. CDR3 bases: TGTGCCAGCAGCTTGCAACATGGGTCCAGGGTCGGAAGTCTCTATGGCTACACCTTC.

This clonotype was seen many times. The chain uses TRBV5-5 and TRBJ2-7; 7 nucleotides match TRBD1. The CDR3 runs to 16 residues. Germline V gives CDR1 SGHKS, CDR2 YYEKEE (reference sequence). The V gene end was trimmed by 3 bases and the J gene end by 3 bases; junction bases not matched to a gene: 12. CDR3 region: CASSYDTGTVYYEQYF. CDR3 nucleotide sequence: TGTGCCAGCAGCTACGATACTGGGACAGTCTACTACGAGCAGTACTTC.

This clonotype came up many times. V and J are TRBV11-2 and TRBJ1-3; possible D gene TRBD1, 5 bases. This CDR3 is 14 amino acids long. V lost 5 bases, J lost 4 bases, and 12 bases lay in between. CDR1 SGHAT and CDR2 FQNNGV come from the germline V gene. The CDR3 reads CASSVGVSGNTIYF. CDR3 bases: TGTGCCAGCAGCGTAGGGGTCTCAGGAAACACCATATATTTT.

The chain couples TRBV5-1 to TRBJ2-5; D call uncertain. Germline CDR1 reads SGHRS; CDR2 reads YFSETQ. This CDR3 has 15 amino acids. V gave up 0 bases and J gave up 5 bases, with 14 bases separating them. For the CDR3, the DNA is TGCGCCAGCAGCTTGGTTAGAGATTCAGTGGAGACCCAGTACTTC. Its translation: CASSLVRDSVETQYF.

The chain couples TRBV6-1 to TRBJ2-1; 7 nucleotides match TRBD1. Trimming cost V 1 base and J 0 bases; bases outside gene matches: 6. This CDR3 has 17 residues. Germline loops: CDR1 MNHNS, CDR2 SASEGT. The CDR3 is CASSEEKGAHSYNEQFF. The CDR3 bases are TGTGCCAGCAGTGAAGAAAAGGGGGCGCACTCCTACAATGAGCAGTTCTTC.

This clonotype showed up many times. At one boundary the junction diverges from the germline segment, which might be a read error. CDR3 sequence (DNA): TGTGCTAGCAGTTACAGCAGGGCAGAAAATAGCAATCAGCCCCAGCATTTT. Translated: CASSYSRAENSNQPQHF. The chain couples TRBV6-2 or TRBV6-3 to TRBJ1-5; D perhaps matches TRBD1 (5 bases). Germline CDR1 MNHEY, CDR2 SVGEGT. The CDR3 length is 17 residues.

In this sample, this clonotype turned up many times. The CDR3 nucleotides read TGCAGCGTCGGGACAGGCGATCAGCCCCAGCATTTT. Encoded protein: CSVGTGDQPQHF. The chain recombines TRBV29-1 with TRBJ1-5; 8 bases map to TRBD1. The trim removed 6 bases at V and 5 bases at J, leaving 3 bases unmatched. Germline-derived CDR1 and CDR2 are SQVTM and ANQGSEA. This CDR3 contains 12 residues.

The chain uses TRBV5-1 and TRBJ2-7; the match to TRBD2 covers 10 bases. The CDR3 has 17 residues. V lost 4 bases and J lost 4; bases outside the gene matches: 14. Germline values: CDR1 SGHRS, CDR2 YFSETQ. The CDR3 reads CASSEIFKREGRYEQYF. The CDR3 region has the DNA TGCGCCAGCAGCGAGATTTTTAAGCGGGAGGGGAGGTACGAGCAGTACTTC.

This clonotype has at least ten counts. The rearrangement uses TRBV5-1 and TRBJ2-7; D is possibly TRBD1 (6 bases). V was pared by 2 bases and J by 7 bases, with 7 bases between. The germline gives CDR1 SGHRS, CDR2 YFSETQ. The CDR3 is 11 amino acids. The CDR3 nucleotides read TGCGCCAGCAGCTTTGACAGGGAGCAGTACTTC. The encoded protein is CASSFDREQYF.

The chain couples TRBV20-1 to TRBJ1-1, with D possibly matching TRBD1 (5 bases). Germline CDR1 and CDR2: DFQATT and SNEGSKA (reference sequence). Trimming shortened V by 4 bases and J by 0 bases, and 12 bases separated the two germline ends. The CDR3 covers 14 residues. CDR3 loop: CSATSGGVNTEAFF. The CDR3 bases are TGCAGTGCTACCAGCGGAGGGGTGAACACTGAAGCTTTCTTT.

A note on this clonotype: Here the CDR3 omits its conserved ending phenylalanine or tryptophan, so a read error is the likely source. The gene calls are TRBV7-9 and TRBJ2-6; a weak D match, TRBD1 (6 bases). Germline lookup yields CDR1 SEHNR and CDR2 FQNEAQ (reference sequence). The CDR3 contains 14 residues. V was pared by 8 bases and J by 2 bases, with 10 bases between. As DNA, the CDR3 is TGTGCCAGCGGCAGGGGAACTGGGGCCAACGTCCTGACTCTC. Its protein product is CASGRGTGANVLTL.

With regard to this clonotype: Sequence at one end of the junction differs from germline and may be a read error. The CDR3 loop is CASSLDTSAEQYF. The CDR3 DNA follows: TGTGCCAGCAGCTTGGACACCTCGGCCGAGCAGTACTTC. This chain joins TRBV5-1 and TRBJ2-7; D is possibly TRBD1 (5 bases). The CDR3 has 13 amino acids. CDR1 and CDR2 from the germline V gene are SGHRS and YFSETQ.

The sample holds a few counts of this clonotype. V gene TRBV5-1 combines with J gene TRBJ2-2; TRBD1 or TRBD2 may be the D gene (6 bases each). This CDR3 contains 16 residues. V was cut by 3 bases and J by 6 bases, with 18 bases left in between. Looked up from germline, CDR1 is SGHRS and CDR2 is YFSETQ. CDR3: CASSSTSKGGSGELFF. The CDR3 DNA reads as TGCGCCAGCAGCTCGACTAGTAAAGGGGGATCCGGGGAGCTGTTTTTT.

CDR3 DNA: TGTGCCAGCAGCCCGCTAGCGGGAGCTAACAATGAGCAGTTCTTC. Its translation is CASSPLAGANNEQFF. J is TRBJ2-1 and V is TRBV6-2 or TRBV6-3, with 10 positions matching TRBD2. The CDR3 extends over 15 amino acids. The germline V gene encodes CDR1 MNHEY and CDR2 SVGEGT. V trimming: 6 bases; J trimming: 5 bases; junction bases outside the gene matches: 7.

In this sample, this clonotype turned up once. This could be a read error, since a much larger clone is one nucleotide away. The chain is built from TRBV15 and TRBJ1-6; D is unresolved. Germline values: CDR1 LNHNV, CDR2 YYDKDF (reference sequence). The CDR3 has 14 amino acids. Trimming took off 6 bases at V and 7 bases at J, with 13 bases between the two ends. CDR3 in DNA: TGTGCCACCAGTCAGGAGGCTTACAATTCACCCCTCCACTTT. It translates to CATSQEAYNSPLHF.

V gene TRBV19 combines with J gene TRBJ2-3, with 10 positions matching TRBD2. This CDR3 contains 15 residues. Germline trimming cut 6 bases from V and 2 bases from J; bases unmatched to any gene: 5. From germline, CDR1 is LNHDA and CDR2 SQIVND (reference sequence). The CDR3 protein is CASRDSGRTTDTQYF. In DNA form, the CDR3 reads TGTGCCAGTAGGGATAGCGGGAGGACCACAGATACGCAGTATTTT. Complete variable domain (other parts from reference TRBV19 and TRBJ2-3): DGGITQSPKYLFRKEGQNVTLSCEQNLNHDAMYWYRQDPGQGLRLIYYSQIVNDFQKGDIAEGYSVSREKKESFPLTVTSAQKNPTAFYLCASRDSGRTTDTQYFGPGTRLTVL.

The rearrangement uses TRBV10-3 and TRBJ2-3; 7 bases align to TRBD2. Germline V gives CDR1 ENHRY, CDR2 SYGVKD. After removal of 8 bases from V and 5 bases from J, the junction contained 16 bases not matched to a gene. This CDR3 is 16 amino acids long. CDR3: CAIGVLSREGGDTQYF. The CDR3 nucleotides are TGTGCCATCGGAGTTCTATCTAGGGAGGGAGGAGATACGCAGTATTTT.

In this sample, this clonotype turned up many times. The chain links TRBV7-8 to TRBJ2-1; TRBD2 aligns across 11 bases. The CDR3 is 17 amino acids. Losses at the gene ends were 0 bases for V and 8 bases for J; bases not matched to a gene: 9. Germline V CDR1 and CDR2: SGHVS, FQNEAQ. The CDR3 reads CASSLAYSTSGNHEQFF. In DNA form, the CDR3 reads TGTGCCAGCAGCTTAGCGTATTCGACTAGCGGGAACCATGAGCAGTTCTTC. The full variable domain, rest sourced from reference TRBV7-8 and TRBJ2-1, is GAGVSQSPRYKVAKRGQDVALRCDPISGHVSLFWYQQALGQGPEFLTYFQNEAQLDKSGLPSDRFFAERPEGSVSTLKIQRTQQEDSAVYLCASSLAYSTSGNHEQFFGPGTRLTVL.